A single sample gave rise to the 24 T cell receptor beta chains below, sequenced in a study of T cells in Graves' hyperthyroidism and ophthalmopathy. From RNA transcripts, TCR beta CDR3 regions were amplified. The primer set for the first-round RT-PCR of the TCR CDR3 was HTBI. TCRdb re-derived calls from the multiplex PCR reads in MiXCR, one entry per CDR3 protein. The table shows approximately 410,000 distinct CDR3 sequences, with 14% to 15% occurring only once. Input material: blood. The receptors derive from a man younger than 35 with Graves' ophthalmopathy.

This clonotype was recorded only once. A much larger clone is a single base away; this may be a read error. The chain uses TRBV2 and TRBJ2-6, with D possibly matching TRBD2 (6 bases). Germline-derived CDR1 and CDR2 are SNHLY and FYNNEI. V lost 6 bases and J lost 5, with 11 bases in between. The CDR3 covers 14 residues. The CDR3 region is CASRRGLRANVLTF. The CDR3 nucleotides are TGTGCCAGCAGGCGGGGCCTTAGGGCCAACGTCCTGACTTTC.

This clonotype was counted only a few times. The genes are TRBV9 and TRBJ2-2; 7 bases align to TRBD1. Germline V gene sequence: CDR1 SGDLS, CDR2 YYNGEE. Trimming took 5 bases from V and 0 from J; bases not matched to a gene: 10. CDR3 length: 17 amino acids. Here the CDR3 DNA reads TGTGCCAGCAGAGATCCGGGACAGCCTACGAACACCGGGGAGCTGTTTTTT. Translating gives CASRDPGQPTNTGELFF.

This clonotype was seen repeatedly, ten times or more. The chain is built from TRBV18 and TRBJ1-5; D uncertain. The CDR3 has 13 amino acids. Germline V lookup: CDR1 KGHSH, CDR2 LQKENI. Trimming left V 6 bases short and J 2 bases short, with 8 bases between. CDR3 nucleotides: TGTGCCAGCTCTACAGACGGCAATCAGCCCCAGCATTTT. Translation: CASSTDGNQPQHF.

The chain employs TRBV7-3 and TRBJ2-7; D is unclear. V was pared by 5 bases and J by 0 bases, with 11 bases between. The germline V gene encodes CDR1 SGHTA and CDR2 FQGTGA. The CDR3 runs 14 residues. In nucleotides, the CDR3 is TGTGCCAGCAGCCCCTCTGACACCTCCTACGAGCAGTACTTC. This sequence encodes CASSPSDTSYEQYF.

This clonotype was found many times. The chain carries TRBV12-3 or TRBV12-4 and TRBJ2-2; 8 bases are a match to TRBD2. V was clipped by 5 bases and J by 5 bases; unmatched bases: 19. The CDR3 contains 19 residues. The CDR3 DNA sequence: TGTGCCAGCAGTCCGGGGGGCCTAGCGGGTGGAATCGAGACCGGGGAGCTGTTTTTT. Translating it yields CASSPGGLAGGIETGELFF.

This clonotype was counted ten times or more. This rearrangement joins TRBV30 to TRBJ1-2, with 8 bases identical to TRBD1. The V and J ends lost 1 base and 6 bases, in that order; junction bases with no gene match: 10. The CDR3 totals 15 residues. From germline, CDR1 is GTSNPN and CDR2 SVGIG (reference sequence). The CDR3 loop is CAWSGQGARTHGYTF. The CDR3 bases are TGTGCCTGGAGTGGGCAGGGGGCGCGGACTCATGGCTACACCTTC.

This clonotype has a handful of counts. Since a much larger clone is just one base distant, this may be a read error. This rearrangement joins TRBV18 to TRBJ2-5; tentative D call: TRBD2 (6 bases). Germline V lookup: CDR1 KGHSH, CDR2 LQKENI. The CDR3 sequence is 14 residues long. The CDR3 DNA reads as TGTGCCAGCTCACCGAAGGTCGACCGGGAGACCCAGCACTTC. As protein: CASSPKVDRETQHF.

This clonotype was seen many times. The genes are TRBV5-1 and TRBJ2-7, with 8 bases matching TRBD2. Germline-derived CDR1 and CDR2 are SGHRS and YFSETQ. V shed 3 bases and J 6 bases; nucleotides not matched to a gene: 8. CDR3 length: 14 amino acids. Written as DNA, the CDR3 is TGCGCCAGCAGCTCCGCGGGAGGAGGGTTCGAGCAGTACTTC. It translates to CASSSAGGGFEQYF.

Only a few counts were recorded for this clonotype. The chain carries TRBV4-1 and TRBJ2-7, with D maybe TRBD2 (5 bases). The CDR3 spans 15 residues. V was trimmed by 1 base and J by 1 base, leaving 11 bases between them. CDR1 and CDR2 (germline): MGHRA, YSYEKL. This chain's CDR3 is CASSQATSGSYEQYF. As DNA, the CDR3 is TGCGCCAGCAGCCAAGCAACAAGCGGATCCTACGAGCAGTACTTC.

The rearrangement links TRBV20-1 to TRBJ2-1; 14 bases are shared with TRBD2. This CDR3 has 16 amino acids. Germline values: CDR1 DFQATT, CDR2 SNEGSKA (reference sequence). J lost 8 bases, V lost 6 bases, and 12 bases had no gene match. The DNA of the CDR3 is TGCAGTGCATGGCTGGGGACTAGCGGGAGTGTAGATGAGCAGTTCTTC. Its translation is CSAWLGTSGSVDEQFF.

Many counts were recorded for this clonotype. The chain carries TRBV20-1 and TRBJ1-2, with D unresolved. With 0 bases removed from V and 3 bases from J, the gap between germline ends came to 17 bases. This CDR3 is built from 16 residues. Germline V gene sequence: CDR1 DFQATT, CDR2 SNEGSKA (reference sequence). This chain's CDR3 is CSARDRARIHDYGYTF. The CDR3 DNA is TGCAGTGCTAGAGATCGAGCAAGGATTCATGACTATGGCTACACCTTC.

The chain uses TRBV4-1 and TRBJ2-7; D remains ambiguous. Trimming took off 1 base at V and 0 bases at J, with 7 bases between the two ends. The CDR3 extends over 14 amino acids. Germline CDR1 MGHRA, CDR2 YSYEKL. CDR3 loop: CASSQATSSYEQYF. CDR3 DNA sequence: TGCGCCAGCAGCCAAGCTACGAGCTCCTACGAGCAGTACTTC.

The rearrangement uses TRBV4-1 and TRBJ2-3; TRBD2 agrees at 14 bases. CDR1 MGHRA and CDR2 YSYEKL come from the germline V gene. The ends lost 4 bases at V and 5 bases at J; junction bases unmatched: 8. This CDR3 has 17 residues. CDR3 bases: TGCGCCAGCAGCCCAGGACTAGCGGGGGGCGGGAGAGATACGCAGTATTTT. Residues: CASSPGLAGGGRDTQYF.

This clonotype was found a few times. The chain is built from TRBV4-1 and TRBJ2-1; TRBD2 is a possible D gene (5 bases). Germline-derived CDR1 and CDR2 are MGHRA and YSYEKL. The CDR3 totals 16 residues. V lost 1 base to trimming and J lost 7 bases, with 17 bases between them. CDR3 coding DNA: TGCGCCAGCAGCCAAGGCGGACTCGCCGAAATGAATGAGCAGTTCTTC. Residues: CASSQGGLAEMNEQFF.

Many counts were recorded for this clonotype. The gene calls are TRBV7-3 and TRBJ2-7; D may be TRBD2 (5 bases). The length of the CDR3 is 14 residues. V was trimmed by 3 bases and J by 2 bases, leaving 11 bases between them. The V gene's germline CDR1 is SGHTA and CDR2 FQGTGA. CDR3 DNA: TGTGCCAGCAGCTTTGGACTCACTACCTACGAGCAGTACTTC. Translation: CASSFGLTTYEQYF.

This clonotype occurred a few times. This chain connects TRBV6-2 or TRBV6-3 to TRBJ2-5; 7 nucleotides match TRBD1. The CDR3 has 14 amino acids. CDR1 is MNHEY and CDR2 is SVGEGT in the germline V gene. V dropped 5 bases and J dropped 2; count of bases not matched to a gene: 5. The CDR3, as DNA: TGTGCCAGCAGTACCGGGACAGAGCAAGAGACCCAGTACTTC. Protein: CASSTGTEQETQYF.

This clonotype was found many times. J is TRBJ1-2 and V is TRBV2; 11 bases are shared with TRBD1. Germline assignment: CDR1 SNHLY and CDR2 FYNNEI. The ends lost 7 bases at V and 8 bases at J; junction bases unmatched: 6. The CDR3 sequence is 13 residues long. CDR3 sequence reads: CASNGQGAQGYTF. The CDR3 DNA reads TGTGCCAGCAACGGACAGGGGGCTCAGGGCTACACCTTC.

This clonotype occurred many times. This chain links TRBV6-1 with TRBJ1-2; D remains ambiguous. Germline CDR1 MNHNS, CDR2 SASEGT. Between the trimmed V and J ends, which lost 3 bases and 2 bases, there was a span of 13 bases. This CDR3 contains 15 residues. CDR3 loop: CASSEGYRANYGYTF. CDR3 DNA: TGTGCCAGCAGTGAGGGCTACCGCGCCAACTATGGCTACACCTTC.

This chain connects TRBV5-1 to TRBJ1-6; D is uncertain. The CDR3 length is 15 residues. Germline V lookup: CDR1 SGHRS, CDR2 YFSETQ. Trimming cost V 0 bases and J 10 bases, with 14 bases left between them. CDR3 nucleotide sequence: TGCGCCAGCAGCTTGGCCGTAGGGAGGGAGTCACCCCTCCACTTT. Translating gives CASSLAVGRESPLHF.

This clonotype was counted many times. This chain's CDR3 is CASSEPSRGGHYQGAQYF. CDR3 in DNA: TGTGCCAGCAGTGAACCTTCTCGCGGGGGGCACTATCAAGGGGCCCAGTACTTC. V and J are TRBV12-3 or TRBV12-4 and TRBJ2-5; 8 bases fit TRBD2. J lost 9 bases, V lost 5 bases, and 23 bases had no gene match. The CDR3 spans 18 residues.

The chain combines TRBV29-1 with TRBJ1-1; possibly TRBD1 for D (6 bases). Trimming removed 5 bases at V and 0 bases at J, with 16 bases between. CDR3 size: 15 residues. The germline V gene has CDR1 SQVTM and CDR2 ANQGSEA. The CDR3 here is CSVKGGGGLNTEAFF. The CDR3 region has the DNA TGCAGCGTTAAGGGGGGGGGGGGACTGAACACTGAAGCTTTCTTT.

The chain combines TRBV13 with TRBJ2-2, with 8 positions matching TRBD2. CDR1 is PRHDT and CDR2 is FYEKMQ in the germline V gene (reference sequence). The CDR3 covers 15 residues. V was clipped by 6 bases and J by 7 bases; unmatched bases: 10. The CDR3 DNA follows: TGTGCCAGCAGAGCAAGCGGGAGTATAGTCGGGGAGCTGTTTTTT. Encoded protein: CASRASGSIVGELFF.

The table lists this clonotype with many counts. V is TRBV5-1 and J is TRBJ2-2; D is ambiguous. Between the trimmed V and J ends, which lost 0 bases and 1 base, there was a span of 10 bases. The CDR3 has 16 residues. CDR1 SGHRS and CDR2 YFSETQ come from the germline V gene. The CDR3 spells CASSLAGPLNTGELFF. The CDR3 nucleotides are TGCGCCAGCAGCTTGGCCGGTCCGCTGAACACCGGGGAGCTGTTTTTT.

This clonotype was picked up a small number of times. The chain joins TRBV4-2 to TRBJ1-3; D possibly corresponds to TRBD1 (6 bases). CDR3 length: 15 residues. Trimming shortened V by 3 bases and J by 3 bases, and 12 bases separated the two germline ends. The germline V gene has CDR1 LGHNA and CDR2 YNFKEQ. CDR3 in amino acids: CASSQGADDGNTIYF. The CDR3, as DNA: TGTGCCAGCAGCCAGGGGGCGGATGATGGAAACACCATATATTTT.